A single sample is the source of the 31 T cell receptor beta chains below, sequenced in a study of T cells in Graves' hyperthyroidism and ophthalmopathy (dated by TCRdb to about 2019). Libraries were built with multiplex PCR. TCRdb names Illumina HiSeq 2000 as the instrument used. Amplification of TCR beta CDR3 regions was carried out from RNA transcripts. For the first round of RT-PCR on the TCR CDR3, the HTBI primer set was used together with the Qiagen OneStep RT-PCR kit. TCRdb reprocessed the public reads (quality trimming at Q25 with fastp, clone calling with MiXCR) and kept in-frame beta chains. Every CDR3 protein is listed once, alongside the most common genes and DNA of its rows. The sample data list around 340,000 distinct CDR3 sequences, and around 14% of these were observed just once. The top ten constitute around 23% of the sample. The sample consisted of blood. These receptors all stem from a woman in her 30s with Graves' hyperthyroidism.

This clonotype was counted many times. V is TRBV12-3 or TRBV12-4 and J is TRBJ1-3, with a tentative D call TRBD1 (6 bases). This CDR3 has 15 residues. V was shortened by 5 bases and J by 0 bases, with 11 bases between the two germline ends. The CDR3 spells CASSLTGLSGNTIYF. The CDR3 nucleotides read TGTGCCAGCAGTCTCACAGGGCTCTCTGGAAACACCATATATTTT.

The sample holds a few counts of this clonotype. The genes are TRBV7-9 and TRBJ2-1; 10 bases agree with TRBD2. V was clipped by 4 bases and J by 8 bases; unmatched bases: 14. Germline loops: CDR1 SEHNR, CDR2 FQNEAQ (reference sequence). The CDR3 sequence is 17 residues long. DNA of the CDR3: TGTGCCAGCAGCTCCGGGACTAGCGTGGATGGGGATTATGAGCAGTTCTTC. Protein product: CASSSGTSVDGDYEQFF.

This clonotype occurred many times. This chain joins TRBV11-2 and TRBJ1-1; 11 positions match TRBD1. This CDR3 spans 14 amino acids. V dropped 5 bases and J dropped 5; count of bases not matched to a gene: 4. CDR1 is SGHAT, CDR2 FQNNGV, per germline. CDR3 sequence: CASSRDRGRTEAFF. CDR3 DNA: TGTGCCAGCAGCCGGGACAGGGGGAGGACTGAAGCTTTCTTT.

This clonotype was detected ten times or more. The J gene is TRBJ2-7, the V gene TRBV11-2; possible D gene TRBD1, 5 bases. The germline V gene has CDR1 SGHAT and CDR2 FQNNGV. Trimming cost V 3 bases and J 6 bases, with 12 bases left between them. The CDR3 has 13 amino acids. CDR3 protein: CASSFQGPGEQYF. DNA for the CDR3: TGTGCCAGCAGCTTTCAGGGCCCGGGCGAGCAGTACTTC.

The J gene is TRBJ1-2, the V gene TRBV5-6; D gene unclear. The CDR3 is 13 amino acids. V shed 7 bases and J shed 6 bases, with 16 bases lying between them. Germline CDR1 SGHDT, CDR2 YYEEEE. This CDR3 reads CASGKRRADGYTF. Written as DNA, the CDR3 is TGTGCCAGCGGAAAAAGACGGGCAGATGGCTACACCTTC.

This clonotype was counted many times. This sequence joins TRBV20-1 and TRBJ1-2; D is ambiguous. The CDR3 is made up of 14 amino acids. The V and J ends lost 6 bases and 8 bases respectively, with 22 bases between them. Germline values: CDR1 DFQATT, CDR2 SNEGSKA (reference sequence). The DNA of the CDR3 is TGCAGTGCAGTGCATCGGACGGCGTCTTCGGGCTACACCTTC. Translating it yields CSAVHRTASSGYTF.

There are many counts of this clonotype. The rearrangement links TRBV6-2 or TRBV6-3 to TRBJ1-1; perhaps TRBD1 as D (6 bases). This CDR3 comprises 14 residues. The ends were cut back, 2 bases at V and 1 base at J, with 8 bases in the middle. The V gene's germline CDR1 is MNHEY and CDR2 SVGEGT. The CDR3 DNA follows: TGTGCCAGCAGTTACGGGGGGGCGAACACTGAAGCTTTCTTT. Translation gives CASSYGGANTEAFF.

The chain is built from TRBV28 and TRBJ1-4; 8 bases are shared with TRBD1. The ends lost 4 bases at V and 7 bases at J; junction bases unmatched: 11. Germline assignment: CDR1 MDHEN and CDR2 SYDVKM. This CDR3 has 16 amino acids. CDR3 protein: CASSSTPGTGPEKLFF. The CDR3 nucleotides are TGTGCCAGCAGTTCCACCCCCGGGACAGGACCTGAAAAACTGTTTTTT.

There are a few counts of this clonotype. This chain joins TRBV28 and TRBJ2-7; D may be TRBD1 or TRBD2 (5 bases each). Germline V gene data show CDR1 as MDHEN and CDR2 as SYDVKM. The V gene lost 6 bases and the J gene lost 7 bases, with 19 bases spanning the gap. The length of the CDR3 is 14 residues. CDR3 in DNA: TGTGCCAGCAGCCAACCCGGGGCCTTGTGGGAGCAGTACTTC. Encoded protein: CASSQPGALWEQYF.

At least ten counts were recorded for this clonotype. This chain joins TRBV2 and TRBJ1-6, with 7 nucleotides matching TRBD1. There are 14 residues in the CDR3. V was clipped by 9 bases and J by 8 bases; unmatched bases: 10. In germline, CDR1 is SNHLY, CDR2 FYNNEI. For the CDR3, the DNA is TGTGCCAGTGTAAGGGACAGCAAACATTCACCCCTCCACTTT. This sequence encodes CASVRDSKHSPLHF.

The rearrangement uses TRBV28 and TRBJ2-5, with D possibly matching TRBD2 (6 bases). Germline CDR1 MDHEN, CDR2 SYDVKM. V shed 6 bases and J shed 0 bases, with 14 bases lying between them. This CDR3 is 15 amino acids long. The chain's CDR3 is CASRPAGGYQETQYF. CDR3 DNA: TGTGCCAGCAGACCTGCAGGAGGGTACCAAGAGACCCAGTACTTC.

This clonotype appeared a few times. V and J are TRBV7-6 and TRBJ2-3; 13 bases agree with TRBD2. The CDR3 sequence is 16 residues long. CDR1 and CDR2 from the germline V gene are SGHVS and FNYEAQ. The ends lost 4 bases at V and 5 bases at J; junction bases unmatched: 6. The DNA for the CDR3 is TGTGCCAGCAGCTCCGGACTAGCGGGAGAGGGAGATACGCAGTATTTT. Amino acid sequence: CASSSGLAGEGDTQYF.

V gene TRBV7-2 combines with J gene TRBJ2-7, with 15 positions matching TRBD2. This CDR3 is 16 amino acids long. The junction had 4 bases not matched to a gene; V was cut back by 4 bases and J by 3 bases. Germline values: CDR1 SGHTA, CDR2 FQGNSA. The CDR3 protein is CASSSKGLAGGYEQYF. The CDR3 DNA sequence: TGTGCCAGCAGCTCAAAGGGACTAGCGGGAGGCTACGAGCAGTACTTC.

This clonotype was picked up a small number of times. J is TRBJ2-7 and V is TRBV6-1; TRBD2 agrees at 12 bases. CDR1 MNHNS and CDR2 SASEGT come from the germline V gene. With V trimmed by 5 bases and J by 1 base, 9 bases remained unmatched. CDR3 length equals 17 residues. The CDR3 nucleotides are TGTGCCAGCAGTCTAGGGATGACTAGCGGGAGTTCCTACGAGCAGTACTTC. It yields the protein CASSLGMTSGSSYEQYF.

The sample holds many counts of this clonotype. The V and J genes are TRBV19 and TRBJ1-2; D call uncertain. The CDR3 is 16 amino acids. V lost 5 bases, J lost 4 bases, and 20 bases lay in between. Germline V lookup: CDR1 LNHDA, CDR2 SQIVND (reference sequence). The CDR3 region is CASSPSRISTFYGYTF. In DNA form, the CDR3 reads TGTGCCAGTAGTCCTTCCCGTATTAGTACTTTCTATGGCTACACCTTC.

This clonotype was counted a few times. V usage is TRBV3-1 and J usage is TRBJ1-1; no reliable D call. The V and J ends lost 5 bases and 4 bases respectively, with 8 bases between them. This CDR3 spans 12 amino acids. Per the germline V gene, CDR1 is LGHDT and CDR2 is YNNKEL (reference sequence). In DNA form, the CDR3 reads TGTGCCAGCAGCGAGTTGAGCACTGAAGCTTTCTTT. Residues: CASSELSTEAFF.

DNA for the CDR3: TGTGCCAGCAGTCCAGCCCCTGGGACTAGCGGGATAGACACCGGGGAGCTGTTTTTT. Encoded protein: CASSPAPGTSGIDTGELFF. The chain has TRBV12-3 or TRBV12-4 and TRBJ2-2; 13 bases are shared with TRBD2. After removal of 5 bases from V and 3 bases from J, the junction contained 12 bases not matched to a gene. The CDR3 has 19 residues.

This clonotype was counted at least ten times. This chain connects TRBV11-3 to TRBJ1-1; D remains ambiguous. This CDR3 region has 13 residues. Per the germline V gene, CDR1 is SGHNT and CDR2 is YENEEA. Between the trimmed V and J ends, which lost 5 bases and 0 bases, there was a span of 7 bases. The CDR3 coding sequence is TGTGCCAGCAGCGCCCATATGAACACTGAAGCTTTCTTT. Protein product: CASSAHMNTEAFF.

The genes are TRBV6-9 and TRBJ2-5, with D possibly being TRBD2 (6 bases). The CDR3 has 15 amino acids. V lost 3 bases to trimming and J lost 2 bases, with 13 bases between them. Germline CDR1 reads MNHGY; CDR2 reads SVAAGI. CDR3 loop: CASSYGGREQETQYF. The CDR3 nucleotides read TGTGCCAGCAGTTACGGGGGACGGGAGCAAGAGACCCAGTACTTC.

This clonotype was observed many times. CDR3 region: CATSDPGTGNQPQHF. As DNA, the CDR3 is TGTGCCACCAGTGACCCAGGGACGGGAAATCAGCCCCAGCATTTT. The V gene is TRBV24-1, the J gene TRBJ1-5, with D tentatively TRBD1 (5 bases). The CDR3 has 15 residues. V gave up 4 bases and J gave up 4 bases, with 13 bases separating them. The germline gives CDR1 KGHDR, CDR2 SFDVKD.

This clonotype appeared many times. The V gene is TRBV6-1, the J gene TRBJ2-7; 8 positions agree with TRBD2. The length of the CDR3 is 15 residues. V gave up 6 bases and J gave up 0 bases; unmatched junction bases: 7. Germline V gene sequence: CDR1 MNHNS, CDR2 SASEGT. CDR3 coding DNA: TGTGCCAGCAGGAAAGCGGGGGTTCCCTCCTACGAGCAGTACTTC. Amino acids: CASRKAGVPSYEQYF.

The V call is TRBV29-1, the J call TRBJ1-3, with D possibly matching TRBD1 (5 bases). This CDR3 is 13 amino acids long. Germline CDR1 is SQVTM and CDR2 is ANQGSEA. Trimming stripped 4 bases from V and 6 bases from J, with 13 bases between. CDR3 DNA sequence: TGCAGCGTTGTTACGGGGCCCGCAAACACCATATATTTT. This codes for CSVVTGPANTIYF.

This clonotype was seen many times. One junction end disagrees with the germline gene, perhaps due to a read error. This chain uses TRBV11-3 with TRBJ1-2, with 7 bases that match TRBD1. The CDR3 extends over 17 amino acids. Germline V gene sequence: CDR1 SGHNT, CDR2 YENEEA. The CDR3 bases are TGTGCCAGCAGCGGCGGGACAGTCCCAGTTGACAACTTTGGCTACACCTTC. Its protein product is CASSGGTVPVDNFGYTF.

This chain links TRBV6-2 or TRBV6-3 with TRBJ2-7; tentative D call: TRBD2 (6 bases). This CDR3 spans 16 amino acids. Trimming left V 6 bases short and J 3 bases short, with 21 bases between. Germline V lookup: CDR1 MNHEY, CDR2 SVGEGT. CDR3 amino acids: CASSPGLLISGYEQYF. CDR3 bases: TGTGCCAGCAGCCCGGGACTTCTAATCTCGGGCTACGAGCAGTACTTC.

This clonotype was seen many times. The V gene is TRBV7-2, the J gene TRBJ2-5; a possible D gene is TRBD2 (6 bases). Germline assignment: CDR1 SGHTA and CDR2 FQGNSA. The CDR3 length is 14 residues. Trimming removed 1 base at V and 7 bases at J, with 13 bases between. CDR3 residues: CASSLDGGRRTQYF. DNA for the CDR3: TGTGCCAGCAGCTTAGATGGAGGGAGAAGGACCCAGTACTTC. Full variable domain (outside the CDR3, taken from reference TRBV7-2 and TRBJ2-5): GAGVSQSPSNKVTEKGKDVELRCDPISGHTALYWYRQSLGQGLEFLIYFQGNSAPDKSGLPSDRFSAERTGGSVSTLTIQRTQQEDSAVYLCASSLDGGRRTQYFGPGTRLLVL.

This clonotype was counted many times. DNA for the CDR3: TGCGCCAGCAGCTTGGCCGTGGTCGGCACCGGGGAGCTGTTTTTT. Amino acid sequence: CASSLAVVGTGELFF. The chain has TRBV5-1 and TRBJ2-2; unclear D gene. Trimming stripped 0 bases from V and 4 bases from J, with 10 bases between. Germline CDR1 SGHRS, CDR2 YFSETQ. The CDR3 runs 15 residues.

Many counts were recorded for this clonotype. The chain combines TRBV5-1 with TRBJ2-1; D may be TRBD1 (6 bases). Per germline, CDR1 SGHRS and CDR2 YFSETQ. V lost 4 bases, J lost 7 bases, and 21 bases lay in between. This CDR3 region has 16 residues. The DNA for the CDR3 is TGCGCCAGCAGCGTTAAGCCACAGGGATCGTTTAATGAGCAGTTCTTC. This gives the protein CASSVKPQGSFNEQFF. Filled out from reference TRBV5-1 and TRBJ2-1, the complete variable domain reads KAGVTQTPRYLIKTRGQQVTLSCSPISGHRSVSWYQQTPGQGLQFLFEYFSETQRNKGNFPGRFSGRQFSNSRSEMNVSTLELGDSALYLCASSVKPQGSFNEQFFGPGTRLTVL.

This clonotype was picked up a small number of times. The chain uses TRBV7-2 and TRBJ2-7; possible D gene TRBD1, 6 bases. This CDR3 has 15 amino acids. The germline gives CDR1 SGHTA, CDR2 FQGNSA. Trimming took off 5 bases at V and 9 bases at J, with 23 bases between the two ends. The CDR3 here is CASSAQPQGGSVQYF. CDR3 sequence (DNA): TGTGCCAGCAGCGCCCAGCCCCAAGGGGGATCCGTGCAGTACTTC.

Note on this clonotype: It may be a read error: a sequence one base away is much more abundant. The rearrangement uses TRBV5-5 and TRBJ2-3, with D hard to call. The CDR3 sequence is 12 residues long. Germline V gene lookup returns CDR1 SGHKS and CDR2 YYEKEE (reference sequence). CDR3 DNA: TGTGCCAGCAGCTTCAGGATAGATATGCAGTATTTT. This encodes CASSFRIDMQYF.

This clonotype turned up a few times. The CDR3 nucleotides are TGTGCCAGCAGATCCAGCCGGGACAGGGGTTCAAATTCACCCCTCCACTTT. It is translated as CASRSSRDRGSNSPLHF. This chain connects TRBV13 to TRBJ1-6; 10 nucleotides agree with TRBD1. CDR1 and CDR2 from the germline V gene are PRHDT and FYEKMQ (reference sequence). The CDR3 consists of 17 residues. The junction had 12 bases not matched to a gene; V was cut back by 6 bases and J by 7 bases.

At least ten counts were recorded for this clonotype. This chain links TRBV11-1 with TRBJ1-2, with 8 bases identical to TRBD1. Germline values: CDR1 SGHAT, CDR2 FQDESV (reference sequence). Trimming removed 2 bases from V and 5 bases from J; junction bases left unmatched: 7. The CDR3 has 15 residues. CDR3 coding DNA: TGTGCCAGCAGCTTAACCGATGGACAGGGTTATGGCTACACCTTC. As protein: CASSLTDGQGYGYTF.